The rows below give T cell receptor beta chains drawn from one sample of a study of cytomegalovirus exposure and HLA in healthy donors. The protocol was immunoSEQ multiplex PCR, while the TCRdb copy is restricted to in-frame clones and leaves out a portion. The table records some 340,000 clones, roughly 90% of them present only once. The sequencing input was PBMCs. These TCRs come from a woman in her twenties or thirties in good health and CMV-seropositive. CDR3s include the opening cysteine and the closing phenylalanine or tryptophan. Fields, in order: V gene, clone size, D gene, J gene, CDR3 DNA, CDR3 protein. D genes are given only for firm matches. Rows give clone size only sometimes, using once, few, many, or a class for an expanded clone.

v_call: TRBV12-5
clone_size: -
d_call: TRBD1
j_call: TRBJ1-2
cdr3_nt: TGTGCTAGTGGTACAGGGGACTTATATGGCTACACCTTC
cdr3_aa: CASGTGDLYGYTF

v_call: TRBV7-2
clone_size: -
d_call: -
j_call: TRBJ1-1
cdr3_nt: TGTGCCAGCAGCTCAGTTCCAGGGAACACTGAAGCTTTCTTT
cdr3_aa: CASSSVPGNTEAFF

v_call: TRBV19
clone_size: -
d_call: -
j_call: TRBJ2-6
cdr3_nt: TGTGCCAGTAGTATTCTAGTAGGTGGGGCCAACGTCCTGACTTTC
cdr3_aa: CASSILVGGANVLTF

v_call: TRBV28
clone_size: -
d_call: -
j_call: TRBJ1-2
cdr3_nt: TGTGCCAGCAGTTTATATGCCTATGGCTACACCTTC
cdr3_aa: CASSLYAYGYTF

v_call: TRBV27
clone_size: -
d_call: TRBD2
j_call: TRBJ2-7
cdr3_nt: TGTGCCAGCAGTGCTCCGGGACGGGGGGCCTACGAGCAGTACTTC
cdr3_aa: CASSAPGRGAYEQYF

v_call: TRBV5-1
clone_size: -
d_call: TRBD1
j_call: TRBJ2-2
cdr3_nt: TGCGCCAGCAGCTTGGTTGCCAGGGGGTCCGGGGAGCTGTTTTTT
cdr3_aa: CASSLVARGSGELFF

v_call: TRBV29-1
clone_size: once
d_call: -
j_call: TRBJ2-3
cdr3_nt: TGCAGCTCTTGTTATGGAGGGATGAGCACAGATACGCAGTATTTT
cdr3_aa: CSSCYGGMSTDTQYF

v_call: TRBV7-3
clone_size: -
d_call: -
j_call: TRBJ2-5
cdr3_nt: TGTGCCAGCAGCCCTAATGGACAGTCCTACCAAGAGACCCAGTACTTC
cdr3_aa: CASSPNGQSYQETQYF

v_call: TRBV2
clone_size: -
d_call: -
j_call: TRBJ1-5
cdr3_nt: TGTGCCAGCAGTATTTTCGACAGGAGAGATCAGCCCCAGCATTTT
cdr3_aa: CASSIFDRRDQPQHF

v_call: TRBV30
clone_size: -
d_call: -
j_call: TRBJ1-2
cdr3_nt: TGTGCCTGGAGTCTCCCCAGGACAAACTATGGCTACACCTTC
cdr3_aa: CAWSLPRTNYGYTF

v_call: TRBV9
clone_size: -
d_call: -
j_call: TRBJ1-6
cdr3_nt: TGTGCCAGCAGCGTAGCGGTGGGAGCAGGACCAAATTCACCCCTCCACTTT
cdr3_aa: CASSVAVGAGPNSPLHF

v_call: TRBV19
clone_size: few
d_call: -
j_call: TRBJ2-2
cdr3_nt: TGTGCCAGTAGTATAGTTGGGGGCACCGGGGAGCTGTTTTTT
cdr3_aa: CASSIVGGTGELFF

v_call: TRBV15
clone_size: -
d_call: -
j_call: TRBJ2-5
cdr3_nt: TGTGCCACCAGGCAAGGACTTCTCAAACAAGAGACCCAGTACTTC
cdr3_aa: CATRQGLLKQETQYF

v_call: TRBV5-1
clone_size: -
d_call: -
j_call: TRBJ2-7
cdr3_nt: TGCGCCAGCAGCTCGGCTGAATCCTACGAGCAGTACTTC
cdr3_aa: CASSSAESYEQYF

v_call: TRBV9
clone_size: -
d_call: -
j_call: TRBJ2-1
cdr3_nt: TGTGCCAGCAGCGTAGCTGATAGCTCCTACAATGAGCAGTTCTTC
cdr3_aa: CASSVADSSYNEQFF

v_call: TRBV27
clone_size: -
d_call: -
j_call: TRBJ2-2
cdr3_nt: TGTGCCAGCAGTTCTCCCCCCCGGGCGGGAAACACCGGGGAGCTGTTTTTT
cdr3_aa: CASSSPPRAGNTGELFF

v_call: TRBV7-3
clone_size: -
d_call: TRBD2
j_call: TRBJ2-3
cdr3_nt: TGTGCCAGCAGCCGCGCGGGGGGTGGCACAGATACGCAGTATTTT
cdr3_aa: CASSRAGGGTDTQYF

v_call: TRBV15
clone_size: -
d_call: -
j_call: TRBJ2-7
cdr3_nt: TGTGCCACCAGGGAGACGAGGGGTCAATTGACCTACGAGCAGTACTTC
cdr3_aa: CATRETRGQLTYEQYF

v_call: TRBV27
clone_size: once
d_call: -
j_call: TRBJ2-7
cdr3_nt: TGTGCCAGCAGTTCATCGCGGCTAACCTACGAGCAGTACTTC
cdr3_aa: CASSSSRLTYEQYF

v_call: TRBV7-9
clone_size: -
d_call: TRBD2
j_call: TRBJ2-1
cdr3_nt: TGTGCCAGCAGCACACTAGCGAACATCGACAATGAGCAGTTCTTC
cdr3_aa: CASSTLANIDNEQFF

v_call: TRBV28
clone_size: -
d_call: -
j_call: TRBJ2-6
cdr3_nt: TGTGCCAGCAGTTCCATATGGGCTGGGGCCAACGTCCTGACTTTC
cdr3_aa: CASSSIWAGANVLTF

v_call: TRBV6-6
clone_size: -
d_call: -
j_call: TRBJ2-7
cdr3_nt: TGTGCCAGCAGTTACGGACCGTACGAGCAGTACTTC
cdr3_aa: CASSYGPYEQYF

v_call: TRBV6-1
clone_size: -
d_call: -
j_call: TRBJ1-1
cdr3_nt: TGTGCCAGCAGGATGAATAGGGACACTGAAGCTTTCTTT
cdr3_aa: CASRMNRDTEAFF

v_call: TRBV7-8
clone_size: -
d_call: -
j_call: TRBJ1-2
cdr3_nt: TGTGCCAGCAGCTTAGGCAGGGACTATGGCTACACCTTC
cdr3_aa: CASSLGRDYGYTF

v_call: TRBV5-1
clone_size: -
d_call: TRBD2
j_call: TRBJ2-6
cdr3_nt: TGCGCCAGCAGCTCCGGACTAGTAGGGCTCTTTGGGGCCAACGTCCTGACTTTC
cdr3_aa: CASSSGLVGLFGANVLTF

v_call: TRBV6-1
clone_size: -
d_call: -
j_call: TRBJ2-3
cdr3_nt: TGTGCCAGCAGATGGACAGGGAGGGCAGATACGCAGTATTTT
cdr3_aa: CASRWTGRADTQYF

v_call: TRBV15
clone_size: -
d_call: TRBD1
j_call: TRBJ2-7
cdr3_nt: TGTGCCACCAGCAGCAGGACAGGGGTCTACTACGAGCAGTACTTC
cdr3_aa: CATSSRTGVYYEQYF

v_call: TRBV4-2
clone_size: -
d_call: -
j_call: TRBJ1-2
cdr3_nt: TGTGCCAGTGAAAACACAGGGTCCCCTGGCTACACCTTC
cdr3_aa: CASENTGSPGYTF

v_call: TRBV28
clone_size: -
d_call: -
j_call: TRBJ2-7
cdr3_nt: TGTGCCAGCAGCCGCACCTACGAGCAGTACTTC
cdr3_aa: CASSRTYEQYF

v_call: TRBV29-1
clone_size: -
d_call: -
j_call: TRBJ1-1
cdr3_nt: TGCAGCGTTAATGGTGACCGGGGATACACTGAAGCTTTCTTT
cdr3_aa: CSVNGDRGYTEAFF

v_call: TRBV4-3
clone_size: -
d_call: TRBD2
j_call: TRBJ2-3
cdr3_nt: TGCGCCAGCAGCCCAGAACTAGCGGGGGGTTGGACAGATACGCAGTATTTT
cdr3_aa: CASSPELAGGWTDTQYF